One TCR beta chain is described in this entry. Using immunoSEQ multiplex PCR, the repertoire was profiled, and TCRdb retains in-frame clones only, with some absent. The data contain some 530,000 clones, less than 90% of them seen just once; the ten biggest clones take up 6.5% to 8.5%. This CDR3 region has 13 residues. The V gene lost 6 bases and the J gene lost 10 bases, with 15 bases spanning the gap. The germline V gene encodes CDR1 MNHEY and CDR2 SMNVEV (reference sequence). The record originates from a study of blood T cell repertoires in COVID-19. The chain recombines TRBV27 with TRBJ1-4; D is perhaps TRBD1 (5 bases). Source material: PBMCs or T cells enriched from blood (not recorded which). This sequence was found in a woman aged 55-69 years who had recovered from COVID-19. CDR3 nucleotide sequence: TGTGCCAGCAGAGGAGGGGCGCAGGGAAAACTGTTTTTT. Protein: CASRGGAQGKLFF.